This T cell receptor beta chain was retrieved from a study of OX40 agonist ivuxolimab in advanced cancers. Looking at the study overall: Males comprised 75% to 90% of the group, whose mean age was approximately 62 years (range 23 to 79).

As regards this clone: Its target is not known.

General observations from the study: CD8+ T cells (on average) carried more expanded clones than CD4+ T cells. Both blood CD4+ and CD8+ T cells showed clonal growth by week 6 at 0.1 to 3.0 mg/kg. The specificity for antigen of the expanded peripheral T cells was not determined.

Measured with immunoSEQ multiplex PCR; TCRdb has only the in-frame clones, and not every one. The data contain roughly 80,000 clones, about 90% of them singletons. The sequences come from CD4+ or CD8+ T cells sorted from blood, collected in a trial of the OX40 agonist ivuxolimab. The sequence came from an adult with an advanced solid tumor such as melanoma, head and neck, liver or kidney cancer.

CDR3 coding DNA: TGTGCCAGCAGTCGGGAGGGTGGTTACGAGCAGTACTTC. It is translated as CASSREGGYEQYF. The chain links TRBV6-5 to TRBJ2-5; TRBD2 agrees at 8 bases. With the DNA end fitting TRBJ2-7 better, the J assignment may be wrong. CDR1 and CDR2 from the germline V gene are MNHEY and SVGAGI. CDR3 size: 13 residues.